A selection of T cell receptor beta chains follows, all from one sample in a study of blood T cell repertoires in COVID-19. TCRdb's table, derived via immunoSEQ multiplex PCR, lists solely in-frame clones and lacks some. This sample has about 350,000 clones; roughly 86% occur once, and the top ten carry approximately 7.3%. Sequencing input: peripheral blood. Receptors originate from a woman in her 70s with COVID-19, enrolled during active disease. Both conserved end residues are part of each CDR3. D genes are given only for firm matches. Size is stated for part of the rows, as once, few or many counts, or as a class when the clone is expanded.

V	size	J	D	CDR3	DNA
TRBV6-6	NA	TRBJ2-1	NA	CASSYPGQFLNEQFF	TGTGCCAGCAGTTACCCCGGACAGTTCCTAAATGAGCAGTTCTTC
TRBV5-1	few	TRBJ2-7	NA	CASSLANNEQYF	TGCGCCAGCAGCTTGGCCAACAACGAGCAGTACTTC
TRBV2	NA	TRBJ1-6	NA	CASSYRVSPLHF	TGTGCCAGCAGCTACAGGGTTTCACCCCTCCACTTT
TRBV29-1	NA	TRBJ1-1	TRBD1	CSAGDRGGLFVAFF	TGCAGCGCTGGGGACAGGGGAGGCCTATTTGTAGCTTTCTTT
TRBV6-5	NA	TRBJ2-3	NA	CASIRFGTDTQYF	TGTGCCAGCATACGGTTTGGCACAGATACGCAGTATTTT
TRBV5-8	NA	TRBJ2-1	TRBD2	CASSLPGLAVPEQFF	TGTGCCAGCAGCCTTCCGGGACTAGCGGTTCCGGAGCAGTTCTTC
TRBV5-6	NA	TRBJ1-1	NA	CASSFGWNTEAFF	TGTGCCAGCAGCTTCGGGTGGAACACTGAAGCTTTCTTT
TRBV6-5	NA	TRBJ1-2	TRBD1	CASSYGDRGLPGYTF	TGTGCCAGCAGTTACGGGGACAGGGGGCTGCCTGGCTACACCTTC
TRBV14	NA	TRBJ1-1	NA	CASSQDHGGNTEAFF	TGTGCCAGCAGCCAAGATCATGGAGGGAACACTGAAGCTTTCTTT
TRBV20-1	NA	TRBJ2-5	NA	CSASPTTSGVETQYF	TGCAGTGCTAGTCCGACAACGTCGGGGGTAGAGACCCAGTACTTC
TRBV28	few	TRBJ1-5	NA	CASSDSLGGNQPQHF	TGTGCCAGCAGTGACAGTTTAGGCGGCAATCAGCCCCAGCATTTT
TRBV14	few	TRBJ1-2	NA	CASSQQGNYYDGYTF	TGTGCCAGCAGCCAACAGGGTAATTACTATGATGGCTACACCTTC
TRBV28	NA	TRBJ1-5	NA	CASIGGGFPQPQHF	TGTGCCAGCATTGGGGGGGGGTTCCCTCAGCCCCAGCATTTT
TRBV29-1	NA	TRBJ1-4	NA	CSVLRNEKLFF	TGCAGCGTTCTCCGTAATGAAAAACTGTTTTTT
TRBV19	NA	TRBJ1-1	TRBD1	CASRGDRYTEAFF	TGTGCCAGTAGGGGGGACAGATACACTGAAGCTTTCTTT
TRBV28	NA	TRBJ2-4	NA	CASSPSGGRNIQYF	TGTGCCAGCAGTCCGTCTGGAGGGCGGAACATTCAGTACTTC
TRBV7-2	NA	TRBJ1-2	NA	CASSPQGHNYGYTF	TGTGCCAGCAGCCCACAGGGCCATAACTATGGCTACACCTTC
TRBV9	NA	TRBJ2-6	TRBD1	CASSVTGTALSGANVLTF	TGTGCCAGCAGCGTTACCGGGACAGCCCTCTCTGGGGCCAACGTCCTGACTTTC
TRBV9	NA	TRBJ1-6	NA	CASTGGAYNSPLHF	TGTGCCAGCACGGGGGGCGCCTATAATTCACCCCTCCACTTT
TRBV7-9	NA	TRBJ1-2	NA	CASSGRVINYGYTF	TGTGCCAGCAGCGGCAGGGTAATAAACTATGGCTACACCTTC
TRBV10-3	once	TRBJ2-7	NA	CAVLGTINYEQYF	TGTGCCGTCCTCGGGACAATCAACTACGAGCAGTACTTC
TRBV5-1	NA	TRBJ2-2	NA	CASSSGATGELFF	TGCGCCAGCAGCTCAGGGGCCACCGGGGAGCTGTTTTTT
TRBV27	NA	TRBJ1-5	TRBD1	CASSDRRDRGLPLHNQPQHF	TGTGCCAGCAGTGACCGCCGGGACAGGGGGCTCCCTCTACACAATCAGCCCCAGCATTTT
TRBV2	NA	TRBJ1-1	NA	CASSSTGWNTEAFF	TGTGCCAGCAGTTCAACAGGGTGGAACACTGAAGCTTTCTTT
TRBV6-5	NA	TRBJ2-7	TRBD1	CASSLQGDLGEQYF	TGTGCCAGCAGTCTACAGGGGGATCTTGGCGAGCAGTACTTC
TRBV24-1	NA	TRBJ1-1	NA	CATSDPTQQGTPRAFF	TGTGCCACCAGTGATCCAACCCAACAGGGAACTCCGAGGGCTTTCTTT
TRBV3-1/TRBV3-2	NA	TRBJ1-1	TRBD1	CASSQIPRRLTGTEAFF	TGTGCCAGCAGCCAAATCCCCAGGCGTTTGACAGGGACTGAAGCTTTCTTT
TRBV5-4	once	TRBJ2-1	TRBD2	CASTGTSGGRSYNEQFF	TGTGCCAGCACCGGGACTAGCGGGGGCCGATCCTACAATGAGCAGTTCTTC
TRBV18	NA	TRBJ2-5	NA	CASSPQRVQETQYF	TGTGCCAGCTCACCTCAAAGAGTTCAAGAGACCCAGTACTTC
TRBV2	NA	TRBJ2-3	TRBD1	CASMKNRGVADTQYF	TGTGCCAGCATGAAGAACAGGGGGGTAGCAGATACGCAGTATTTT
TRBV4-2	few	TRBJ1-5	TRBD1	CASSQETGDRNQPQHF	TGTGCCAGCAGCCAAGAAACAGGGGATCGCAATCAGCCCCAGCATTTT
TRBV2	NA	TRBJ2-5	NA	CASSPWGGDETQYF	TGTGCCAGCAGTCCTTGGGGGGGCGACGAGACCCAGTACTTC
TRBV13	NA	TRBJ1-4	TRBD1	CASSEGTGLNEKLFF	TGTGCCAGCAGCGAGGGGACAGGACTAAATGAAAAACTGTTTTTT
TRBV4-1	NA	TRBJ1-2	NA	CASSQTSGYGYTF	TGCGCCAGCAGCCAAACTTCAGGGTATGGCTACACCTTC
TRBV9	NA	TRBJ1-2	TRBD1	CASSGPTGIGYTF	TGTGCCAGCAGCGGCCCGACAGGGATTGGCTACACCTTC
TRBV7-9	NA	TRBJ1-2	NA	CASSLQGTYGYTF	TGTGCCAGCAGCTTACAGGGGACCTATGGCTACACCTTC
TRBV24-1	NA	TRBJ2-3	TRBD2	CATSSIPTGTSGETSTDTQYF	TGTGCCACCAGCAGCATCCCGACCGGGACTAGCGGGGAAACTAGCACAGATACGCAGTATTTT
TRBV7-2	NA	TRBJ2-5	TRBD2	CASSFGPGPSGGETQYF	TGTGCCAGCAGCTTTGGTCCGGGGCCTAGCGGGGGCGAGACCCAGTACTTC
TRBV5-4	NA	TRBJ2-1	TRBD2	CASSLMSGVRNEQFF	TGTGCCAGCAGCCTTATGAGCGGGGTCCGGAATGAGCAGTTCTTC
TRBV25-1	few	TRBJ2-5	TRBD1	CASSDIGTGAQETQYF	TGTGCCAGCAGTGACATTGGTACAGGGGCCCAAGAGACCCAGTACTTC
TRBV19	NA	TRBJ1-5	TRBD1	CASSMGTGRVKPQHF	TGTGCCAGTAGTATGGGGACAGGGAGGGTAAAGCCCCAGCATTTT
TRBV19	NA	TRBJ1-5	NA	CASSISDTRNQPQHF	TGTGCCAGTAGTATCTCGGACACTCGCAATCAGCCCCAGCATTTT
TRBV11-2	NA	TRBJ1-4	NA	CASSSPTATNEKLFF	TGTGCCAGCAGCTCCCCGACAGCAACTAATGAAAAACTGTTTTTT
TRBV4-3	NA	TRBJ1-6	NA	CASSQAGVNSPLHF	TGCGCCAGCAGCCAGGCAGGGGTTAATTCACCCCTCCACTTT
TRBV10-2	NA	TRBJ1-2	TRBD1	CASSESNRGSDGYTF	TGCGCCAGCAGTGAGTCAAACAGGGGGTCGGATGGCTACACCTTC
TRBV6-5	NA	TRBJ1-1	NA	CASSYWGGEAFF	TGTGCCAGCAGTTACTGGGGAGGTGAAGCTTTCTTT